The TCR beta chain described here comes from a study of T cells in Graves' hyperthyroidism and ophthalmopathy. General study results and limits: The majority of expanded thyroid clonotypes above 0.001 also appeared in blood.

This CDR3 region has 16 residues. Germline V gene sequence: CDR1 LGHDT, CDR2 YNNKEL (reference sequence). V lost 1 base, J lost 7 bases, and 14 bases lay in between. This clonotype was detected many times. What it binds is not known. Amplification of TCR beta CDR3 regions was performed using RNA transcripts as template. The HTBI primer set served for first-round RT-PCR of the TCR CDR3. One entry per CDR3 protein, called by TCRdb with MiXCR from the multiplex PCR reads. This table holds 300,000 to 450,000 distinct CDR3 sequences, approximately 15% found once. Sequenced material: blood. The rearrangement links TRBV3-1 to TRBJ1-6; D perhaps matches TRBD1 (6 bases). This clonotype originated in a woman under 40 with Graves' ophthalmopathy. CDR3 loop: CASSQVSGALNSPLHF. CDR3 coding DNA: TGTGCCAGCAGCCAAGTATCAGGGGCCCTAAATTCACCCCTCCACTTT.